The TCR beta chain under discussion was sequenced for a study of response to subunit inactivated influenza vaccine. Germline-derived CDR1 and CDR2 are MNHNS and SASEGT. This CDR3 has 14 amino acids. Trimming removed 7 bases from V and 1 base from J; junction bases left unmatched: 3. This clonotype was observed a few times. Its antigen is unidentified. TCRdb processed the RT-PCR reads anew with MiXCR; each CDR3 protein has one entry. Of about 700,000 distinct CDR3 sequences detected, approximately 15% appear once; the ten largest clones hold less than 9%. Study outcomes and limitations: It was suggested by the authors that few new T cells are recruited by each seasonal influenza vaccination.

The V call is TRBV6-1, the J call TRBJ2-2; 7 nucleotides align to TRBD1. This receptor was identified in a man in his fifties or sixties who received an inactivated influenza vaccine. The sequencing used PBMCs from blood, collected 14 to 15 days before vaccination. The CDR3 loop is CASMGQRNTGELFF. CDR3 DNA: TGTGCCAGCATGGGACAGCGGAACACCGGGGAGCTGTTTTTT.